The entry below describes one TCR beta chain. The data are from a study of blood T cell repertoires in COVID-19. Study information: Both acute and convalescent COVID-19 samples were obtained from the United States, Italy and Spain.

Original analysis: The assay estimated nucleated cells by amplifying reference gene primers. Some clones are missing from TCRdb's copy, which holds only in-frame ones; the method was immunoSEQ multiplex PCR. V and J calls and clone size are those listed in that table; D and trimming were worked out from the DNA. Of under 250,000 clones in the sample, about 85% were seen once. Per the germline V gene, CDR1 is SGHNT and CDR2 is YYREEE (reference sequence). With V trimmed by 5 bases and J by 5 bases, 6 bases remained unmatched. This CDR3 is 15 amino acids long. The sequence was obtained from a man in his fifties who had recovered from COVID-19. Sequencing was carried out using peripheral blood. The V call is TRBV5-4, the J call TRBJ2-1, with 11 bases aligning to TRBD2. CDR3 residues: CASREGLAENNEQFF. The CDR3 region has the DNA TGTGCCAGCAGAGAGGGACTAGCGGAAAACAATGAGCAGTTCTTC. Variable domain in full (rest from reference TRBV5-4 and TRBJ2-1): ETGVTQSPTHLIKTRGQQVTLRCSSQSGHNTVSWYQQALGQGPQFIFQYYREEENGRGNFPPRFSGLQFPNYSSELNVNALELDDSALYLCASREGLAENNEQFFGPGTRLTVL.